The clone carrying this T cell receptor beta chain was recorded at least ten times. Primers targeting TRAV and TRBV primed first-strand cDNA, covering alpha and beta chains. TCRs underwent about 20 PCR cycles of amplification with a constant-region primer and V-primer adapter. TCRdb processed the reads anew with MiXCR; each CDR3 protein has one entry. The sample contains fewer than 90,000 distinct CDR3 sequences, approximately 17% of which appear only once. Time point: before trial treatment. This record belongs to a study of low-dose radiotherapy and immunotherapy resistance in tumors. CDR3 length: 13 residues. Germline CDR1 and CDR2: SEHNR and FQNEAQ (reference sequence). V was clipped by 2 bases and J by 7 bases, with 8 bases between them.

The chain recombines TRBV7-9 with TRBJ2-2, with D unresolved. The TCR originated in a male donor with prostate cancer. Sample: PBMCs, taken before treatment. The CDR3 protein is CASSLLGGGELFF. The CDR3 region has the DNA TGTGCCAGCAGCTTACTGGGCGGCGGGGAGCTGTTTTTT.